This T cell receptor beta chain originates from a study of blood T cell repertoires in COVID-19. At the level of the study: COVID-19 samples from acute and convalescent phases originated in the United States, Italy and Spain. Nucleic acid was either cDNA or gDNA, and it came from T cells, B-cell-depleted T cells, or PBMCs.

The authors' processing: Quantification of nucleated cells was approximated via reference gene primer amplification. Clones were sequenced by immunoSEQ multiplex PCR, and TCRdb holds only the in-frame ones, with some missing. That table is the source of V, J and clone size, and D and trimming were worked out from the DNA. Among approximately 94,000 clones listed, under 85% were seen once. This sequence was found in a human donor in a cohort sampled during active COVID-19. Sequencing input: peripheral blood.

The CDR3: CASSLFGRSNYGYTF. In DNA, the CDR3 is TGTGCCAGCAGCTTGTTCGGGAGGTCTAACTATGGCTACACCTTC. The chain combines TRBV5-6 with TRBJ1-2; D not certain. Between the trimmed V and J ends, which lost 1 base and 0 bases, there was a span of 10 bases. CDR3 size: 15 residues. Germline V gene lookup returns CDR1 SGHDT and CDR2 YYEEEE.